This T cell receptor beta chain was obtained from a study of shared T cell receptors in the human thymus (dated by TCRdb to about 2021). As for the study more broadly: The study examined how self-reactive, shared T-cell receptor alpha chains are generated in the human thymus.

CDR1 and CDR2 are drawn from the germline V gene: WSHSY, SAAADI. CDR3 length: 14 amino acids, cysteine to phenylalanine. Left in the record is the CDR3 DNA by itself, 42 bases read in frame from the first base. The junction carries 13 bases between V and J, which are trimmed by 8 bases and 0 bases respectively. Preparation of the library involved the immunoSEQ multiplex PCR assay. Entries here come from immuneACCESS through TCRdb and include only in-frame sequences with V and J called. Some clones fail to appear in such tables; in the studies checked, an unresolved V gene covers under half of the shortfall, and the cause of the remainder is unknown. In all, the sample holds 720,000 or so clones, and roughly 88% of those were seen once. More than 0.01% of the sample rests with the top ten. Comments on this clone: Its antigen has not been determined. The sample holds no much larger clone one base away, and base qualities are not on file.

These data are also associated with another study on human thymus T cells. The second publication reports: Donors were immunologically healthy infants undergoing open corrective cardiac surgery for congenital heart defects in Finland. Thymus tissue was collected as surgical resects that were removed during corrective cardiac surgery. Usage of V and J gene segments appeared to be biased in both the thymic and the peripheral blood repertoires. Highly overlapping thymic TCR repertoires among unrelated individuals were reported in the related research. The study characterized TCR alpha and beta repertoires from eight infant thymus samples and a few related peripheral blood samples. The infant donors were 7 to 244 days old, and the cohort included over 5 males and two females. Thymocytes were released mechanically from tissue and stored at -70 °C as pellets of about 9-32 million cells. A QIAsymphony instrument was used to extract genomic DNA from the frozen cell pellets. The immunoSEQ multiplex PCR assay was used to amplify the TCRB and TCRAD loci from a standardized amount of quality-controlled genomic DNA. The amplicons spanned the V(D)J region and were long enough to cover the CDR3 and allow V and J genes to be identified. Amplicon sequencing was performed on an Illumina platform through the commercial immunoSEQ service. Primer bias and sequencing errors were corrected using previously described methods, and TCRAD and TCRB definitions followed the IMGT database. Repertoires were analysed with immunoSEQ Analyzer 3.0 and VDJTools, covering basic statistics, V/J segment usage, diversity estimates, rarefaction and pairwise overlap. Diversity was estimated using the Chao1, ChaoE, Efron-Thisted, Shannon and inverse Simpson indices, and was also estimated on datasets down-sampled to the size of the smallest sample. Repertoire overlap was assessed by strict matching of CDR3 nucleotide sequence, V gene and J gene, and clustering was done by Jaccard-based multidimensional scaling. On average, thymus samples yielded 650,000 to 1,000,000 unique TCRB clonotypes, whereas blood samples yielded about 84,000.

This chain is built from TRBV10-2 and TRBJ1-2; the D gene cannot be named for sure. The clonotype was recovered from a girl less than two years old with a congenital heart defect. Donor details come from another sample of the same person, matched by shared clones. Source material: thymocytes. The CDR3 reads CASAPRGTNYGYTF. The DNA is as follows: TGCGCCAGCGCCCCCCGCGGAACTAACTATGGCTACACCTTC.